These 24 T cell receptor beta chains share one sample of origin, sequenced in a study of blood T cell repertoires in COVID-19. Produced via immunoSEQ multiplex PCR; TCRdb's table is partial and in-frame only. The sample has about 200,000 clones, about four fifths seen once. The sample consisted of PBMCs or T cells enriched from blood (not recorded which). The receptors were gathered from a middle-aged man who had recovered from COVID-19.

As DNA, the CDR3 is TGTGCCAGCAGCTCACTGACAGGGGGGGATTCACCCCTCCACTTT. Protein: CASSSLTGGDSPLHF. This chain joins TRBV5-4 and TRBJ1-6, with TRBD1 matching 9 bases. CDR3 length: 15 residues. V shed 3 bases, J shed 8 bases, and the junction held 6 bases outside the gene matches. Per germline, CDR1 SGHNT and CDR2 YYREEE (reference sequence).

CDR3 amino acids: CASSLDGWAREQFF. CDR3 in DNA: TGTGCCAGCAGCTTAGATGGCTGGGCTCGGGAGCAGTTCTTC. V gene TRBV7-2 combines with J gene TRBJ2-1; D remains unclear. CDR3 length: 14 amino acids. From germline, CDR1 is SGHTA and CDR2 FQGNSA. V was trimmed by 1 base and J by 10 bases, leaving 14 bases between them.

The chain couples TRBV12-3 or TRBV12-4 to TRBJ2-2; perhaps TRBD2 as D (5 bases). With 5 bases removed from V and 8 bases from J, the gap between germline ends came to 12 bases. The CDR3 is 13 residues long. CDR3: CASSQLVPGELFF. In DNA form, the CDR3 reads TGTGCCAGCAGTCAACTAGTCCCGGGGGAGCTGTTTTTT.

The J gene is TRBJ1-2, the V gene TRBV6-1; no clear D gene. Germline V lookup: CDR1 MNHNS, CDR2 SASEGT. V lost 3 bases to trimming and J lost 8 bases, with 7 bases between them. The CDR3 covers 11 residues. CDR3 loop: CASSDPRGYTF. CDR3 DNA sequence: TGTGCCAGCAGTGATCCCCGGGGCTACACCTTC.

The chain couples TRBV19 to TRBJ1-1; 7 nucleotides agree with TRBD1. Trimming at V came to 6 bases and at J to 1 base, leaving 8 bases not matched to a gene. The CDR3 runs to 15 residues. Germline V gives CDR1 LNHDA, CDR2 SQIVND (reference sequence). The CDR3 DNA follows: TGTGCCAGTAGCCTGATAGGGGGCGGGAACACTGAAGCTTTCTTT. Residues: CASSLIGGGNTEAFF.

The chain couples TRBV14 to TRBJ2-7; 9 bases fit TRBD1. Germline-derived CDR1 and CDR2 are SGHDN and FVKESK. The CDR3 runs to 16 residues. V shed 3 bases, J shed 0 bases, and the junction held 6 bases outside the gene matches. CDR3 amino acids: CASSHLKGQGSYEQYF. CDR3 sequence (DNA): TGTGCCAGCAGCCACTTAAAGGGACAGGGCTCCTACGAGCAGTACTTC.

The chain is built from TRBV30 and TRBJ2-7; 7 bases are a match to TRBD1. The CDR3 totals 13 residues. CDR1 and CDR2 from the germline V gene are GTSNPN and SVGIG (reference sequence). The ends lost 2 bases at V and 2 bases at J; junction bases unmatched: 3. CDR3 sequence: CAWSSTGTYEQYF. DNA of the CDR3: TGTGCCTGGAGTTCGACAGGGACCTACGAGCAGTACTTC.

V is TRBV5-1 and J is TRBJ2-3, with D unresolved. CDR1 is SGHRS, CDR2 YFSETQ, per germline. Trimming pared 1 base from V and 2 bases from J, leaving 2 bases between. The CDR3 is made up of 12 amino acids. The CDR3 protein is CASSLHTDTQYF. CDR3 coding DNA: TGCGCCAGCAGCTTGCACACAGATACGCAGTATTTT.

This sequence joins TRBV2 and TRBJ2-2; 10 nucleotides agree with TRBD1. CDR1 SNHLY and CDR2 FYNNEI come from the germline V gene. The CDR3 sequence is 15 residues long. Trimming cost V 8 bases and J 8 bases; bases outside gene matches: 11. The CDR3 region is CASLVDRGRAGELFF. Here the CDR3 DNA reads TGTGCCAGCTTAGTTGACAGGGGGCGAGCGGGGGAGCTGTTTTTT.

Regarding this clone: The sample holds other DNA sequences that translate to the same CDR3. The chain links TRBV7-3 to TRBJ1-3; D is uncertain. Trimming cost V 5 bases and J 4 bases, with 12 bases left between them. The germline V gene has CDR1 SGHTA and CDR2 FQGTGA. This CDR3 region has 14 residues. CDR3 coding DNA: TGTGCCAGCAGCCCCGGAGGAGCGGGAAACACCATATATTTT. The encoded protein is CASSPGGAGNTIYF.

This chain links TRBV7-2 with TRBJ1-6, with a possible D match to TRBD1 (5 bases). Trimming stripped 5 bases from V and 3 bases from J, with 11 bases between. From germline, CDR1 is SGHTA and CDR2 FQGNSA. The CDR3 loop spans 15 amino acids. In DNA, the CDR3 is TGTGCCAGCAGCCCCGCGGGGGGCTATAATTCACCCCTCCACTTT. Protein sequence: CASSPAGGYNSPLHF.

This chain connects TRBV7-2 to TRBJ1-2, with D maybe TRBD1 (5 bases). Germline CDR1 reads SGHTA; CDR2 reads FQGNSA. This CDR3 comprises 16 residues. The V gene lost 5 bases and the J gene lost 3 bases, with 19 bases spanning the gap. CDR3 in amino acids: CASSPGGAEAYYGYTF. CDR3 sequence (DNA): TGTGCCAGCAGCCCAGGTGGGGCCGAGGCCTACTATGGCTACACCTTC.

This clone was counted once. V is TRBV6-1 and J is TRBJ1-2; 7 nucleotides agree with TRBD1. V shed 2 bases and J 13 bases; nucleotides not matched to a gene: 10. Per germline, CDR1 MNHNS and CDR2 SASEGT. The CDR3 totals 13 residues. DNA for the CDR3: TGTGCCAGCAGTGAAATTGGGGACAGCCCCCCCACCTTC. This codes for CASSEIGDSPPTF.

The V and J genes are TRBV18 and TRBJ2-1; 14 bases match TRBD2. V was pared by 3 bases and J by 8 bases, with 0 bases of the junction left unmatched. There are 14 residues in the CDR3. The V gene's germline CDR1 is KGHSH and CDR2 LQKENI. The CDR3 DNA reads TGTGCCAGCTCACCGGGACTAGCGGGAGATGAGCAGTTCTTC. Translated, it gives CASSPGLAGDEQFF.

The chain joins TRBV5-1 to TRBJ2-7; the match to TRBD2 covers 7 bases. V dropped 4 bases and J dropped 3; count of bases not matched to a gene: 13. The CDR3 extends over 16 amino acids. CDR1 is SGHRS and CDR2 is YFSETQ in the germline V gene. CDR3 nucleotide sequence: TGCGCCAGCAGCCCCCAGCGAGGTCGGGGGGACTACGAGCAGTACGTC. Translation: CASSPQRGRGDYEQYV.

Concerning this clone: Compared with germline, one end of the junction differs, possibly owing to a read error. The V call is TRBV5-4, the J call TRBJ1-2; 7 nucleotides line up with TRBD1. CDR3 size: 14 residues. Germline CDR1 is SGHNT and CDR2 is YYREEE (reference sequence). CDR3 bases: TGTGCCAGCGGCTTAGGGACAGTGTCTTGGGGCTACACCTTC. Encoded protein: CASGLGTVSWGYTF.

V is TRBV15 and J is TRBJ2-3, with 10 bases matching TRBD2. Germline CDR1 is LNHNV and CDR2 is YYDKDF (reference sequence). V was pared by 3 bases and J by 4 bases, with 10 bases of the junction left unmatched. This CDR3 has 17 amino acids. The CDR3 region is CATSSPAGGPRADTQYF. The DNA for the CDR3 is TGTGCCACCAGCAGCCCAGCGGGAGGGCCTCGCGCAGATACGCAGTATTTT.

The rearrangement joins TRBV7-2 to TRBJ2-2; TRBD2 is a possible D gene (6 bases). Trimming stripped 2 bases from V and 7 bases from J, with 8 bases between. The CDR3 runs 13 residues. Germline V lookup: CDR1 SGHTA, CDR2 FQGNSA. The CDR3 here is CASSLRRDGELFF. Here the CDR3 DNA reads TGTGCCAGCAGCTTAAGGCGGGACGGGGAGCTGTTTTTT. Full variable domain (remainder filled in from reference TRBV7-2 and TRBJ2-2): GAGVSQSPSNKVTEKGKDVELRCDPISGHTALYWYRQSLGQGLEFLIYFQGNSAPDKSGLPSDRFSAERTGGSVSTLTIQRTQQEDSAVYLCASSLRRDGELFFGEGSRLTVL.

The CDR3 coding sequence is TGTGCCAGCACTTTGGGACTAATTAACACCGGGGAGCTGTTTTTT. Translation gives CASTLGLINTGELFF. The rearrangement joins TRBV7-2 to TRBJ2-2, with 7 positions matching TRBD2. This CDR3 comprises 15 residues. Germline CDR1 reads SGHTA; CDR2 reads FQGNSA. V trimming: 7 bases; J trimming: 2 bases; junction bases outside the gene matches: 7.

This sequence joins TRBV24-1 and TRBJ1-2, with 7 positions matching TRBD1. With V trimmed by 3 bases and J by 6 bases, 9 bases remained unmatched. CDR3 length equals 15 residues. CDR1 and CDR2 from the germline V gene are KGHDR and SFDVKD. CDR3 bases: TGTGCCACCAGTGATCCTCAGGGGGACCTACATGGCTACACCTTC. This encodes CATSDPQGDLHGYTF.

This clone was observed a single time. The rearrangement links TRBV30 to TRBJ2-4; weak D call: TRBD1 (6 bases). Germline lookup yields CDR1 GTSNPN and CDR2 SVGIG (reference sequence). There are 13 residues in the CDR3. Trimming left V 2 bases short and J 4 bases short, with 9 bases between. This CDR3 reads CAWSRGQKNIQYF. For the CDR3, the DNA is TGTGCCTGGAGTAGGGGACAAAAAAACATTCAGTACTTC.

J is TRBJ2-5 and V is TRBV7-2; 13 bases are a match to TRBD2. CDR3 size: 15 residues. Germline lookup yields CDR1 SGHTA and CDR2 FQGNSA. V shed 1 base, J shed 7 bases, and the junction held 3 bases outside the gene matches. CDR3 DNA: TGTGCCAGCAGCTTAGTACTAGCGGGAGGGGGGACCCAGTACTTC. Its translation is CASSLVLAGGGTQYF.

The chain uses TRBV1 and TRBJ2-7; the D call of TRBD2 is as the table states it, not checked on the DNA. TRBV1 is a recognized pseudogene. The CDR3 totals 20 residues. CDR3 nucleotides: TGCACCAGCAGCCAAGAAATGGGGACTAACGGCGGGAGTACCGCCTACGAGCAGTACGTC. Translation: CTSSQEMGTNGGSTAYEQYV.

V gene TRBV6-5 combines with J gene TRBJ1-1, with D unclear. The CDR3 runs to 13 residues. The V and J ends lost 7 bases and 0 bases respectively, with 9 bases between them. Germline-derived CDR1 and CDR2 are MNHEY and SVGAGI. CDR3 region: CASNAAVNTEAFF. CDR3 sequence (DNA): TGTGCCAGCAACGCGGCCGTGAACACTGAAGCTTTCTTT.